The T cell receptor (beta chain) under discussion was sequenced for a study of blood T cell repertoires in COVID-19. Study summary: In each case, the material was cDNA or gDNA derived from T cells, B-cell-depleted T cells, or PBMCs.

This clone was counted between two and nine times. Original analysis: How many nucleated cells were present was estimated from reference gene primer amplification. Repertoires were generated with immunoSEQ multiplex PCR, while TCRdb's copy carries only in-frame clones and drops some. V and J calls plus clone size are reproduced from that table; the DNA served to infer D and trimming. Among about 260,000 clones listed, about 88% were seen once. The CDR3 extends over 24 amino acids. Germline values: CDR1 KGHDR, CDR2 SFDVKD. The V and J ends lost 0 bases and 8 bases, in that order; junction bases with no gene match: 32.

V gene TRBV24-1 combines with J gene TRBJ2-1; 8 nucleotides agree with TRBD2. Sequenced input: peripheral blood. The sequence was obtained from a man aged 30 to 45 with active or convalescent COVID-19. CDR3: CATSDLWVRCAILTIAGGSDEQFF. The CDR3 nucleotides read TGTGCCACCAGTGATTTGTGGGTTAGGTGCGCGATTTTGACGATCGCGGGGGGCTCAGATGAGCAGTTCTTC.